This T cell receptor (beta chain) emerged from a study of cytomegalovirus exposure and HLA in healthy donors. General study findings and limits: Later work found that TCR association rates differed between HLA loci; DRB1 had the most and HLA-C the fewest.

J lost 3 bases, V lost 3 bases, and 5 bases had no gene match. From germline, CDR1 is SGHAT and CDR2 FQDESV (reference sequence). This CDR3 has 14 amino acids. For this clone: The antigen is undetermined.

PCR was performed using 60 Vbeta and 13 Jbeta primers. The protocol was immunoSEQ multiplex PCR, while the TCRdb copy is restricted to in-frame clones and leaves out a portion. This table holds about 150,000 clones, less than 90% found once. This sequence originates from a male donor in good health and CMV-seropositive. Material: PBMCs. The chain has TRBV11-1 and TRBJ2-7, with 7 bases fitting TRBD2. CDR3 bases: TGTGCCAGCAGCTTCGGCGGGGGAGACTACGAGCAGTACTTC. Protein: CASSFGGGDYEQYF.